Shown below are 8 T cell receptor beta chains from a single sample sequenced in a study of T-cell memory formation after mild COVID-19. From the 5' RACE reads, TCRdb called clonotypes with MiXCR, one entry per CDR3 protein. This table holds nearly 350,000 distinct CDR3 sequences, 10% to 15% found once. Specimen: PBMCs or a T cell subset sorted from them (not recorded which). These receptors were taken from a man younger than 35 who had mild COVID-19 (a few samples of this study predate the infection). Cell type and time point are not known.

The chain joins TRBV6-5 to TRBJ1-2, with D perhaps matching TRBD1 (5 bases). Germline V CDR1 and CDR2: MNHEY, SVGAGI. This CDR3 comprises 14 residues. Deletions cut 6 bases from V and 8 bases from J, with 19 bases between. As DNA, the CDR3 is TGTGCCAGCAGCCGCAATCCTGTGGGGGGGGGCTACACCTTC. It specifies CASSRNPVGGGYTF.

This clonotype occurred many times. In nucleotides, the CDR3 is TGTGCCAGCAGTTACTCAACTAATCAAGCTTTCTTT. Its protein is CASSYSTNQAFF. This chain links TRBV6-6 with TRBJ1-1; D unclear. The CDR3 runs to 12 residues. CDR1 and CDR2 from the germline V gene are MNHNY and SVGAGI (reference sequence). V shed 0 bases and J shed 9 bases, with 8 bases lying between them.

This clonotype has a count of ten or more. The CDR3 DNA follows: TGTGCCAGCAGCGGGGGGACTAGCGGGGGGCCCACAGATACGCAGTATTTT. Translating it yields CASSGGTSGGPTDTQYF. The chain combines TRBV12-3 or TRBV12-4 with TRBJ2-3; 15 bases line up with TRBD2. The CDR3 is 17 residues long. V dropped 6 bases and J dropped 2; count of bases not matched to a gene: 6.

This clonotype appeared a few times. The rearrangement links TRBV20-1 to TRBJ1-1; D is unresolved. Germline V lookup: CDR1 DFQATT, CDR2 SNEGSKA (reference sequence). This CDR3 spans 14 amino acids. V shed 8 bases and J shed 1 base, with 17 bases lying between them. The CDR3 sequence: CSTNSRFTNTEAFF. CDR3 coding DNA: TGCAGTACCAATAGCAGGTTTACGAACACTGAAGCTTTCTTT.

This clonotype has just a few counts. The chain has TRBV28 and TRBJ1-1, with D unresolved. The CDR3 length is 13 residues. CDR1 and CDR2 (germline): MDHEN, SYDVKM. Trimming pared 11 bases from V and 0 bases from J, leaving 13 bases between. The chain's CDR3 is CAGGRQLNTEAFF. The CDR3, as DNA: TGTGCCGGAGGGAGGCAGCTGAACACTGAAGCTTTCTTT.

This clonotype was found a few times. CDR3 nucleotide sequence: TGTGCCAGCAGTTTAGGGACACTCTACGAGCAGTACGTC. It encodes CASSLGTLYEQYV. This sequence joins TRBV28 and TRBJ2-7; tentative D call: TRBD1 (6 bases). Trimming took off 2 bases at V and 3 bases at J, with 8 bases between the two ends. The CDR3 extends over 13 amino acids. Germline V gene lookup returns CDR1 MDHEN and CDR2 SYDVKM.

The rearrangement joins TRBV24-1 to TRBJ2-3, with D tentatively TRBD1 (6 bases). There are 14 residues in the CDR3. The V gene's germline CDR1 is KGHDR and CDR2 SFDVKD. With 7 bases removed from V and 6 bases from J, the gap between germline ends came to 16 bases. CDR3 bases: TGTGCCACCAGCGGGACAACACGAGTGGATACGCAGTATTTT. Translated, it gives CATSGTTRVDTQYF.

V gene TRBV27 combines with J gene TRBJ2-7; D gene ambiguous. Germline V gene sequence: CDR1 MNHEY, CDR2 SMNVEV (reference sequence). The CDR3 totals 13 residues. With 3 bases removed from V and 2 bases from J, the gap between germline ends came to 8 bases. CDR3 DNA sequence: TGTGCCAGCAGTTTTTCATCCACCTACGAGCAGTACTTC. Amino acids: CASSFSSTYEQYF.